A single sample gave rise to the 27 T cell receptor beta chains below, sequenced in a study of CXCR3-negative and CXCR3-positive naive CD8 T cells. Libraries were UMI-labeled 5' RACE TRB cDNA. TCRdb reprocessed the 5' RACE reads; each CDR3 protein has one entry and no DNA is given. The sample spans about 92,000 distinct CDR3 sequences; the ten largest clones claim over 1.5%. Sequencing was performed on naive CXCR3- CD8+ T cells from blood. The subset here: CD45RO-CCR7+CD27+CD95- naive CD8+ T cells lacking CXCR3 (TNR3-). Receptors originate from a human donor in good health. Some clones in this sample may be carry-over from other donors' samples.

The chain combines TRBV15 with TRBJ2-7; TCRdb's D gene call, TRBD1, goes unchecked for lack of DNA. The CDR3 covers 15 residues. CDR1 is LNHNV, CDR2 YYDKDF, per germline (reference sequence). CDR3 region: CATSRDGAGGDEQYF. Looking up the rest from reference TRBV15 and TRBJ2-7 gives the full variable domain: DAMVIQNPRYQVTQFGKPVTLSCSQTLNHNVMYWYQQKSSQAPKLLFHYYDKDFNNEADTPDNFQSRRPNTSFCFLDIRSPGLGDTAMYLCATSRDGAGGDEQYFGPGTRLTVT.

The chain employs TRBV29-1 and TRBJ2-3; TCRdb calls TRBD1, which cannot be checked without DNA. The CDR3 totals 12 residues. CDR1 and CDR2 (germline): SQVTM, ANQGSEA. The CDR3 is CSVGLRGDTQYF.

The chain is built from TRBV4-3 and TRBJ1-5. The CDR3 is made up of 15 amino acids. Germline CDR1 reads LGHNA; CDR2 reads YSLEER. The CDR3 here is CASSQDSSHNQPQHF.

The rearrangement links TRBV29-1 to TRBJ2-7; the D call of TRBD1 rests on TCRdb alone, since no DNA is present to check it. Per germline, CDR1 SQVTM and CDR2 ANQGSEA. This CDR3 is built from 11 residues. The CDR3 sequence is CSVKWAYEQYF.

The V and J genes are TRBV28 and TRBJ2-1; TCRdb's D call, TRBD2, is unchecked because there is no DNA. CDR1 and CDR2 (germline): MDHEN, SYDVKM. The CDR3 totals 15 residues. The CDR3 reads CASSFSRGGLTEQFF.

The chain couples TRBV29-1 to TRBJ2-7; without DNA, the TCRdb call of TRBD2 cannot be checked. The CDR3 extends over 14 amino acids. Germline V gives CDR1 SQVTM, CDR2 ANQGSEA. The CDR3 here is CSANGGDMAGEQYF.

The rearrangement joins TRBV29-1 to TRBJ2-2; TCRdb indicates TRBD1, and absent DNA this call remains unverified. The CDR3 runs to 15 residues. Looked up from germline, CDR1 is SQVTM and CDR2 is ANQGSEA. CDR3 protein: CSVDFPDRNTGELFF.

The chain recombines TRBV4-1 with TRBJ2-1; as DNA is missing, the TRBD1 call by TCRdb cannot be tested. In germline, CDR1 is MGHRA, CDR2 YSYEKL. The CDR3 has 18 residues. The CDR3 spells CASSQEVSPGASYNEQFF.

The rearrangement joins TRBV29-1 to TRBJ2-7. This CDR3 region has 11 residues. From germline, CDR1 is SQVTM and CDR2 ANQGSEA. The CDR3 sequence is CSVRFGYEQYF.

The CDR3 reads CSVEGRPDRREQYF. This rearrangement joins TRBV29-1 to TRBJ2-7; TCRdb lists TRBD1, though no DNA is available to test this call. Germline CDR1 SQVTM, CDR2 ANQGSEA. The CDR3 runs 14 residues.

The chain is built from TRBV7-3 and TRBJ2-1; TCRdb outputs TRBD1, but without DNA this stays unchecked. This CDR3 region has 13 residues. Per germline, CDR1 SGHTA and CDR2 FQGTGA. CDR3 region: CASRSTGMMEQFF.

The V call is TRBV10-3, the J call TRBJ2-1; TCRdb selects TRBD2, and the lack of DNA leaves this call unchecked. The CDR3 spans 14 residues. The germline V gene encodes CDR1 ENHRY and CDR2 SYGVKD. This chain's CDR3 is CAISEMTSLNEQFF.

The CDR3: CASQISGLSNNEQFF. The chain has TRBV13 and TRBJ2-1; lacking DNA, the TRBD2 call made by TCRdb goes unchecked. CDR3 length equals 15 residues. Germline V gives CDR1 PRHDT, CDR2 FYEKMQ (reference sequence).

The chain employs TRBV14 and TRBJ2-3. The CDR3 spans 14 residues. Per the germline V gene, CDR1 is SGHDN and CDR2 is FVKESK. CDR3 sequence reads: CASSQDLSSDTQYF.

The chain recombines TRBV29-1 with TRBJ2-7; the D call of TRBD1 rests on TCRdb alone, since no DNA is present to check it. The CDR3 has 13 residues. From germline, CDR1 is SQVTM and CDR2 ANQGSEA. CDR3 region: CSVAEGGANEQYF.

This chain links TRBV24-1 with TRBJ1-2; the D call of TRBD1 rests on TCRdb alone, since no DNA is present to check it. The V gene's germline CDR1 is KGHDR and CDR2 SFDVKD. This CDR3 has 14 residues. The CDR3 loop reads CATSKVRKGTGYTF.

This CDR3 reads CASSPKGSPLHF. V is TRBV28 and J is TRBJ1-6. Germline CDR1 MDHEN, CDR2 SYDVKM. The CDR3 is made up of 12 amino acids. Drawing the rest from reference TRBV28 and TRBJ1-6, the complete variable domain is DVKVTQSSRYLVKRTGEKVFLECVQDMDHENMFWYRQDPGLGLRLIYFSYDVKMKEKGDIPEGYSVSREKKERFSLILESASTNQTSMYLCASSPKGSPLHFGNGTRLTVT.

The chain has TRBV4-1 and TRBJ2-3; the TRBD2 assignment by TCRdb is unverifiable without DNA. The germline CDR1 and CDR2 sequences are MGHRA and YSYEKL. CDR3 length equals 18 residues. The CDR3 reads CASSPHFGLAPSTDTQYF.

This sequence joins TRBV7-6 and TRBJ2-7; TCRdb proposes TRBD1, but this gene call is untestable without DNA. There are 11 residues in the CDR3. Germline V gene sequence: CDR1 SGHVS, CDR2 FNYEAQ. CDR3 residues: CASSSSREQYF.

The rearrangement joins TRBV29-1 to TRBJ1-1; the TCRdb D gene call, TRBD1, has no DNA to confirm it. CDR1 is SQVTM and CDR2 is ANQGSEA in the germline V gene. The CDR3 is 13 residues long. The CDR3 region is CSTHGGSWTEAFF.

The CDR3 loop reads CAGDGADEQFF. The J gene is TRBJ2-1, the V gene TRBV7-9; TCRdb proposes TRBD1, but this gene call is untestable without DNA. Germline V gene lookup returns CDR1 SEHNR and CDR2 FQNEAQ (reference sequence). This CDR3 comprises 11 residues.

This chain links TRBV4-1 with TRBJ2-7; TCRdb names TRBD1, which stays unverified in the absence of DNA. Germline CDR1 MGHRA, CDR2 YSYEKL. The CDR3 covers 16 residues. CDR3 protein: CASSQVLAGQNYEQYF.

V is TRBV5-1 and J is TRBJ2-7; TCRdb gives TRBD1 as the D gene, but with no DNA this cannot be confirmed. The CDR3 contains 12 residues. Germline V gives CDR1 SGHRS, CDR2 YFSETQ. The CDR3 spells CASGGQGFEQYF.

The gene calls are TRBV18 and TRBJ2-7; TCRdb's assignment of TRBD1 cannot be checked, as there is no DNA. Germline-derived CDR1 and CDR2 are KGHSH and LQKENI. The CDR3 spans 15 residues. The CDR3 sequence: CASSQPGDTAYEQYF.

V and J are TRBV28 and TRBJ1-4; with no DNA, the TCRdb D assignment of TRBD1 cannot be verified. This CDR3 contains 14 residues. Germline V CDR1 and CDR2: MDHEN, SYDVKM. CDR3 loop: CASSLHRGNGKLFF.

The chain is built from TRBV6-5 and TRBJ1-3. This CDR3 region has 13 residues. Per the germline V gene, CDR1 is MNHEY and CDR2 is SVGAGI. The CDR3 sequence is CASSYRAGNTIYF.

V gene TRBV3-1 combines with J gene TRBJ2-3. In germline, CDR1 is LGHDT, CDR2 YNNKEL (reference sequence). The CDR3 is made up of 17 amino acids. The CDR3 sequence is CASSQGTGIIRTDTQYF.